The 28 T cell receptor beta chains below all came from one sample that was sequenced in a study of Ad26.COV2.S vaccination and SARS-CoV-2 variants. The treatment denotes: roughly 20 received Ad26.COV2.S at low or high dose, single or two shots; five or six received placebo; per-sample allocation not given. Collection of samples fell on day 63 after the first vaccine or placebo injection. Assay used: immunoSEQ multiplex PCR; TCRdb lists only in-frame clones, some missing. Among a few hundred thousand clones listed, about four fifths were seen once. The sequencing used peripheral blood, collected in a trial of Ad26.COV2.S vaccine versus placebo. The receptors come from a person aged 18-65 years who received the Ad26.COV2.S COVID-19 vaccine or a placebo.

The chain joins TRBV6-5 to TRBJ1-6, with D possibly matching TRBD1 (6 bases). Germline V gene sequence: CDR1 MNHEY, CDR2 SVGAGI. The ends were cut back, 6 bases at V and 4 bases at J, with 13 bases in the middle. CDR3 length: 15 amino acids. The CDR3 loop is CASRLQGLYNSPLHF. Here the CDR3 DNA reads TGTGCCAGCAGGCTACAGGGATTATATAATTCACCCCTCCACTTT.

The rearrangement joins TRBV7-9 to TRBJ1-6; D ambiguous. The V gene's germline CDR1 is SEHNR and CDR2 FQNEAQ (reference sequence). The germline V and J ends were trimmed by 6 bases and 9 bases, with 9 bases remaining between them. This CDR3 is built from 12 residues. The CDR3 here is CASSSLSSPLHF. As DNA, the CDR3 is TGTGCCAGCAGTTCCTTAAGTTCACCCCTCCACTTT.

V usage is TRBV5-6 and J usage is TRBJ2-1, with 12 bases that match TRBD2. The CDR3 extends over 17 amino acids. V lost 4 bases and J lost 4; bases outside the gene matches: 9. Germline V CDR1 and CDR2: SGHDT, YYEEEE. The CDR3 bases are TGTGCCAGCAGCACCGGACTAGCGGGATTTGTTTACAATGAGCAGTTCTTC. Translated, it gives CASSTGLAGFVYNEQFF.

V usage is TRBV7-9 and J usage is TRBJ2-2; 9 positions match TRBD2. The J segment lost 5 bases and the V segment lost 8 bases, leaving 12 bases of the junction unmatched. The CDR3 is 16 residues long. Germline assignment: CDR1 SEHNR and CDR2 FQNEAQ (reference sequence). CDR3 sequence: CASPTAGGPKTGELFF. In nucleotides, the CDR3 is TGTGCCAGCCCGACGGCGGGAGGGCCAAAGACCGGGGAGCTGTTTTTT.

V and J are TRBV27 and TRBJ2-6; D call uncertain. The germline V gene encodes CDR1 MNHEY and CDR2 SMNVEV (reference sequence). The CDR3 has 18 amino acids. Trimming removed 2 bases from V and 1 base from J, with 15 bases in between. CDR3 residues: CASSLGMRYQSGANVLTF. CDR3 DNA: TGTGCCAGCAGTTTAGGGATGAGGTATCAGTCTGGGGCCAACGTCCTGACTTTC.

The genes are TRBV19 and TRBJ2-3; 9 bases fit TRBD2. Germline V gives CDR1 LNHDA, CDR2 SQIVND (reference sequence). V shed 4 bases and J 6 bases; nucleotides not matched to a gene: 11. There are 16 residues in the CDR3. The CDR3 region has the DNA TGTGCCAGTAGTAATGGTCTAGCGGGACCGGGGGATACGCAGTATTTT. Translated, it gives CASSNGLAGPGDTQYF.

J is TRBJ1-5 and V is TRBV7-6; no clear D. With 4 bases removed from V and 6 bases from J, the gap between germline ends came to 7 bases. The CDR3 contains 12 residues. CDR1 and CDR2 (germline): SGHVS, FNYEAQ. The CDR3 sequence is CASSSFGQPQHF. The DNA for the CDR3 is TGTGCCAGCAGCTCCTTCGGTCAGCCCCAGCATTTT.

The genes are TRBV6-4 and TRBJ2-1, with 8 bases identical to TRBD2. The CDR3 is 17 amino acids. Looked up from germline, CDR1 is MRHNA and CDR2 is SNTAGT. After removal of 2 bases from V and 7 bases from J, the junction contained 13 bases not matched to a gene. The CDR3 sequence: CASSDLGGAGGRNEQFF. The CDR3 DNA reads as TGTGCCAGCAGTGACCTGGGCGGGGCGGGAGGTCGGAATGAGCAGTTCTTC.

As concerns this clone: Other DNA sequences in the same sample also yield this CDR3. The J gene is TRBJ1-2, the V gene TRBV2; D uncertain. Germline CDR1 SNHLY, CDR2 FYNNEI. Trimming took off 9 bases at V and 4 bases at J, with 12 bases between the two ends. This CDR3 region has 12 residues. The CDR3 DNA reads TGTGCCAGTAGGCAGGTCCCCTATGGCTACACCTTC. This gives the protein CASRQVPYGYTF.

The rearrangement links TRBV5-1 to TRBJ1-3; perhaps TRBD1 as D (6 bases). The V and J ends lost 3 bases and 2 bases respectively, with 15 bases between them. Germline V lookup: CDR1 SGHRS, CDR2 YFSETQ. The CDR3 totals 16 residues. In DNA, the CDR3 is TGCGCCAGCAGCTATAATCTAGGGGGAGCTGGAAACACCATATATTTT. Translated: CASSYNLGGAGNTIYF.

The chain joins TRBV7-6 to TRBJ2-1; 7 bases are a match to TRBD1. The V and J ends lost 5 bases and 0 bases, in that order; junction bases with no gene match: 7. The germline V gene has CDR1 SGHVS and CDR2 FNYEAQ. This CDR3 region has 16 residues. CDR3 DNA: TGTGCCAGCAGCCCACCAGGGGGTTTCTCCTACAATGAGCAGTTCTTC. It yields the protein CASSPPGGFSYNEQFF.

The CDR3 protein is CASSYESYGYTF. The CDR3 DNA reads TGTGCCAGCAGTTACGAGTCCTATGGCTACACCTTC. The chain employs TRBV6-6 and TRBJ1-2; D is unclear. V dropped 2 bases and J dropped 4 bases, with 5 bases sitting between them. This CDR3 region has 12 residues. CDR1 is MNHNY and CDR2 is SVGAGI in the germline V gene (reference sequence).

The chain links TRBV29-1 to TRBJ1-2, with D unclear. Germline V lookup: CDR1 SQVTM, CDR2 ANQGSEA. V was trimmed by 1 base and J by 3 bases, leaving 21 bases between them. The CDR3 totals 17 residues. CDR3 sequence (DNA): TGCAGCGTTGAAGGAGAAGACGGTCAGAGGGTTCACTATGGCTACACCTTC. This codes for CSVEGEDGQRVHYGYTF. Full variable domain (outside the CDR3, taken from reference TRBV29-1 and TRBJ1-2): SAVISQKPSRDICQRGTSLTIQCQVDSQVTMMFWYRQQPGQSLTLIATANQGSEATYESGFVIDKFPISRPNLTFSTLTVSNMSPEDSSIYLCSVEGEDGQRVHYGYTFGSGTRLTVV.

The rearrangement uses TRBV7-2 and TRBJ1-2, with D hard to call. Germline assignment: CDR1 SGHTA and CDR2 FQGNSA. The V and J ends lost 5 bases and 4 bases respectively, with 17 bases between them. This CDR3 is 15 amino acids long. The CDR3 bases are TGTGCCAGCAGCCCTTCCTGGGCCTACCTCTATGGCTACACCTTC. Amino acids: CASSPSWAYLYGYTF.

The CDR3 DNA reads as TGTGCCAGCGGGGCTACGGCAGGGGGCTTCACTGAAGCTTTCTTT. Amino acid sequence: CASGATAGGFTEAFF. The rearrangement uses TRBV9 and TRBJ1-1; 8 bases are shared with TRBD1. There are 15 residues in the CDR3. J gave up 4 bases and V 7 bases, and 12 bases lay outside the gene matches. Germline CDR1 is SGDLS and CDR2 is YYNGEE.

The chain recombines TRBV19 with TRBJ2-7, with 8 bases aligning to TRBD1. V gave up 3 bases and J gave up 6 bases; unmatched junction bases: 4. Germline CDR1 reads LNHDA; CDR2 reads SQIVND (reference sequence). The CDR3 is 13 residues long. CDR3 region: CASSISDRAEQYF. The CDR3 bases are TGTGCCAGTAGTATCTCGGACAGGGCCGAGCAGTACTTC.

Worth noting for this clone: This sample includes further DNA sequences coding for the same CDR3. The gene calls are TRBV5-1 and TRBJ2-5, with 9 bases identical to TRBD1. The CDR3 spans 14 residues. V trimming: 3 bases; J trimming: 5 bases; junction bases outside the gene matches: 5. From germline, CDR1 is SGHRS and CDR2 YFSETQ. The CDR3 region is CASSSGQGRETQYF. The CDR3 DNA reads TGCGCCAGCAGCTCGGGACAGGGCCGGGAGACCCAGTACTTC.

The CDR3 region is CAISRLAGGLDEQFF. Written as DNA, the CDR3 is TGTGCCATCAGCCGACTAGCGGGGGGGCTCGATGAGCAGTTCTTC. V usage is TRBV10-3 and J usage is TRBJ2-1; TRBD2 matches at 14 bases. This CDR3 contains 15 residues. The trim removed 6 bases at V and 8 bases at J, leaving 6 bases unmatched. Germline V gene data show CDR1 as ENHRY and CDR2 as SYGVKD.

The gene calls are TRBV29-1 and TRBJ2-1; 8 nucleotides agree with TRBD2. V shed 5 bases, J shed 7 bases, and the junction held 10 bases outside the gene matches. The CDR3 has 14 amino acids. CDR1 is SQVTM, CDR2 ANQGSEA, per germline. CDR3 coding DNA: TGCAGCGTTCCCGAAGCGGGAGTAAGGAATGAGCAGTTCTTC. This codes for CSVPEAGVRNEQFF.

This clone is a singleton in its sample. V usage is TRBV29-1 and J usage is TRBJ1-2; TRBD1 is a possible D gene (6 bases). From germline, CDR1 is SQVTM and CDR2 ANQGSEA. Trimming pared 6 bases from V and 2 bases from J, leaving 13 bases between. The CDR3 consists of 13 residues. Here the CDR3 reads CSVGSQGNYGYTF. DNA for the CDR3: TGCAGCGTGGGGTCACAGGGAAACTATGGCTACACCTTC.

The rearrangement uses TRBV30 and TRBJ1-2; D gene uncertain. Trimming pared 0 bases from V and 8 bases from J, leaving 13 bases between. Per the germline V gene, CDR1 is GTSNPN and CDR2 is SVGIG (reference sequence). The CDR3 covers 13 residues. This CDR3 reads CAWSVSAVAGYTF. Here the CDR3 DNA reads TGTGCCTGGAGTGTATCAGCCGTCGCAGGCTACACCTTC.

A remark on this clone: A read error may produce the germline difference seen at one junction end. The chain links TRBV7-9 to TRBJ1-1, with D possibly TRBD1 on 5 matching bases. This CDR3 is built from 13 residues. Germline CDR1 SEHNR, CDR2 FQNEAQ (reference sequence). The chain's CDR3 is CASTLAGQSEAFF. In nucleotides, the CDR3 is TGTGCCAGCACCTTAGCAGGGCAGAGTGAAGCTTTCTTT.

V usage is TRBV11-3 and J usage is TRBJ1-1; no definite D call. CDR3 length: 13 amino acids. Looked up from germline, CDR1 is SGHNT and CDR2 is YENEEA. V lost 0 bases and J 6 bases, leaving 8 bases between the germline ends. The CDR3 DNA reads TGTGCCAGCAGCTTAGAAGGGTACGCTGAAGCTTTCTTT. Its protein product is CASSLEGYAEAFF.

V and J are TRBV14 and TRBJ1-1; no definite D call. The V end lost 0 bases, the J end lost 2 bases, and 10 bases lay between the germline ends. This CDR3 comprises 15 residues. CDR1 is SGHDN and CDR2 is FVKESK in the germline V gene. CDR3 loop: CASSQEGFRNTEAFF. The CDR3 region has the DNA TGTGCCAGCAGCCAAGAGGGGTTTCGTAACACTGAAGCTTTCTTT.

The chain uses TRBV11-2 and TRBJ2-2; D is unresolved. The CDR3 loop spans 13 amino acids. Germline CDR1 SGHAT, CDR2 FQNNGV. V gave up 5 bases and J gave up 0 bases, with 4 bases separating them. CDR3 loop: CASSGANTGELFF. The CDR3 nucleotides read TGTGCCAGCAGCGGGGCGAACACCGGGGAGCTGTTTTTT.

This chain uses TRBV7-2 with TRBJ1-2, with D unclear. CDR1 is SGHTA and CDR2 is FQGNSA in the germline V gene. V shed 5 bases and J shed 8 bases, with 12 bases lying between them. The CDR3 sequence is 12 residues long. In nucleotides, the CDR3 is TGTGCCAGCAGCCCTAGGGCGTTAGGCTACACCTTC. It codes for CASSPRALGYTF.

This chain connects TRBV9 to TRBJ1-2; D unclear. The CDR3 is 14 residues long. Trimming took off 6 bases at V and 0 bases at J, with 12 bases between the two ends. The germline V gene has CDR1 SGDLS and CDR2 YYNGEE. This CDR3 is CASTPGRPNYGYTF. The CDR3 bases are TGTGCCAGCACCCCAGGCAGACCTAACTATGGCTACACCTTC.

The genes are TRBV19 and TRBJ1-1; D not resolved. Trimming stripped 3 bases from V and 1 base from J, with 6 bases between. This CDR3 has 13 amino acids. Germline lookup yields CDR1 LNHDA and CDR2 SQIVND (reference sequence). For the CDR3, the DNA is TGTGCCAGTAGTATTCTGGAGAACACTGAAGCTTTCTTT. It encodes CASSILENTEAFF. The whole variable domain, filled in from reference TRBV19 and TRBJ1-1, reads DGGITQSPKYLFRKEGQNVTLSCEQNLNHDAMYWYRQDPGQGLRLIYYSQIVNDFQKGDIAEGYSVSREKKESFPLTVTSAQKNPTAFYLCASSILENTEAFFGQGTRLTVV.